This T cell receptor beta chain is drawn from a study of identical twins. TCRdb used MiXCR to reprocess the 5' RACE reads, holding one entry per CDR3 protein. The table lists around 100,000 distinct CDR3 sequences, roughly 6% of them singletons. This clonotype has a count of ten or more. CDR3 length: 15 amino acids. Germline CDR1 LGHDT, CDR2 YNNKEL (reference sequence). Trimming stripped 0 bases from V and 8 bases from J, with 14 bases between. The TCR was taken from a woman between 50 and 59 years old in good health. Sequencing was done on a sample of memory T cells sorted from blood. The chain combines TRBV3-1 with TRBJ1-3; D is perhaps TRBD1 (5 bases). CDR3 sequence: CASSQEVTRVDTIYF. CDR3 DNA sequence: TGTGCCAGCAGCCAAGAAGTGACCAGGGTGGACACCATATATTTT.